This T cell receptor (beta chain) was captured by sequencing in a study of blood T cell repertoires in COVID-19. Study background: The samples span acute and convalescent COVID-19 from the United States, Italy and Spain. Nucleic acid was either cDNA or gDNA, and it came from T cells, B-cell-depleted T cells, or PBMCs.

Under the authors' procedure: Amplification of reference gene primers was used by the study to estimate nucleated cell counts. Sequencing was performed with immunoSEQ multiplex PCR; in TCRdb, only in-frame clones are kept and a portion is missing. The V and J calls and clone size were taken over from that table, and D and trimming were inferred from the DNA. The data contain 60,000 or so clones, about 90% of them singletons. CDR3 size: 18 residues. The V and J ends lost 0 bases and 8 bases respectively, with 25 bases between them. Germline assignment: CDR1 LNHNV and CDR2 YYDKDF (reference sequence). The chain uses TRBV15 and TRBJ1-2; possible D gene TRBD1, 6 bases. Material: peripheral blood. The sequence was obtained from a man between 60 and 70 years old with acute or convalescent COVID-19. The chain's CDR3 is CATSRDSARSGGPGGYTF. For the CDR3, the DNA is TGTGCCACCAGCAGAGATTCCGCGCGTTCCGGGGGGCCAGGGGGCTACACCTTC.